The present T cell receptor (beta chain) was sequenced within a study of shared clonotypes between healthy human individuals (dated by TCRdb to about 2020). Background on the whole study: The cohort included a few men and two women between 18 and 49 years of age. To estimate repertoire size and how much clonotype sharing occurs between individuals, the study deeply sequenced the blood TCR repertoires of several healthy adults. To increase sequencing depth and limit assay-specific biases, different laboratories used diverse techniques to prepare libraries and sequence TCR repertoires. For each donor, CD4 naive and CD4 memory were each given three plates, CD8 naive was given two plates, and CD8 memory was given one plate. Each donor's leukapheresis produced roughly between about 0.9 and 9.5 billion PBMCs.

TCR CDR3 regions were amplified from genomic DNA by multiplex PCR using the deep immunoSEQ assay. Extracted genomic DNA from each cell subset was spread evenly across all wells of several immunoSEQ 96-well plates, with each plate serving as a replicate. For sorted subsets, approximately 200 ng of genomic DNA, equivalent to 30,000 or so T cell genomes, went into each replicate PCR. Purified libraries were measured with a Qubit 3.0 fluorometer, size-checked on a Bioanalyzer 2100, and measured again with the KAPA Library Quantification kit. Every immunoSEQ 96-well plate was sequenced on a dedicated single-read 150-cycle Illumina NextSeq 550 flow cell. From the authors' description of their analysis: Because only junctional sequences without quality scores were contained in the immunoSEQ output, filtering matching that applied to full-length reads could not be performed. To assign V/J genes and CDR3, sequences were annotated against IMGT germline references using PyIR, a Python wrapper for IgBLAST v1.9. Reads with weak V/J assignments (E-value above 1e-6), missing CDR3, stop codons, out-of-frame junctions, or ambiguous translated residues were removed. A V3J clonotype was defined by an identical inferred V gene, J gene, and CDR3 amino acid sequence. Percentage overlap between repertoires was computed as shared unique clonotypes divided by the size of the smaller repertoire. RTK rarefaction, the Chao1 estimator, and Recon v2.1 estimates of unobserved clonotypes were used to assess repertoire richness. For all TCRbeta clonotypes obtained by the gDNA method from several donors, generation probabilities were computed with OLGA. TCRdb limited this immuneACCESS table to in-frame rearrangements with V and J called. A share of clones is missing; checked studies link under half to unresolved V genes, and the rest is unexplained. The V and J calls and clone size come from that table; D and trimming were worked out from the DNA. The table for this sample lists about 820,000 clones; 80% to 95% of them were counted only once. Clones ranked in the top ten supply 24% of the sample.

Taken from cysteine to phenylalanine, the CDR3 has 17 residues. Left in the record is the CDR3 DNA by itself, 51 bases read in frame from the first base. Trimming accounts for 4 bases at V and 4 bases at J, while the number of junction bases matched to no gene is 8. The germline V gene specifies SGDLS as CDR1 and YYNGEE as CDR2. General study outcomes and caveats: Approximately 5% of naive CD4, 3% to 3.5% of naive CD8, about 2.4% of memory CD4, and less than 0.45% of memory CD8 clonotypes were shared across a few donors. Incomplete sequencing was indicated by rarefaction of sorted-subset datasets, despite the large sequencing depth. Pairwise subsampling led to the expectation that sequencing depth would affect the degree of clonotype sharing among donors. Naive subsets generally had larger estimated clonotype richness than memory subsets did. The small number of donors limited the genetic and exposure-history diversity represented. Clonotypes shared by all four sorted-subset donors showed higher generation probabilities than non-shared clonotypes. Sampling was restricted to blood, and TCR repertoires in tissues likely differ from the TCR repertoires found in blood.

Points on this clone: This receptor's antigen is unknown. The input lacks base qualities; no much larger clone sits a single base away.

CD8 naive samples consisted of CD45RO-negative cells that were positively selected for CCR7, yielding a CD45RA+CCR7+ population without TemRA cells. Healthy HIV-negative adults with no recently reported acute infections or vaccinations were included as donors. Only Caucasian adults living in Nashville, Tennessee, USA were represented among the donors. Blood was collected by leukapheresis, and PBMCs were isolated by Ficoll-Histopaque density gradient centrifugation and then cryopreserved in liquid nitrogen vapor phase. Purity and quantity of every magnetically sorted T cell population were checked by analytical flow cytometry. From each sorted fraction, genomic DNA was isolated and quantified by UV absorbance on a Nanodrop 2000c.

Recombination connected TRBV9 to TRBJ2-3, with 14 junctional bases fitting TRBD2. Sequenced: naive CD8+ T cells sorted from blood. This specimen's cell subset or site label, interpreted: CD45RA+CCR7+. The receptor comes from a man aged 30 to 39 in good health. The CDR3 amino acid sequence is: CASSPGTSGSSADTQYF. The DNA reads TGTGCCAGCAGCCCGGGGACTAGCGGGAGTTCGGCAGATACGCAGTATTTT.